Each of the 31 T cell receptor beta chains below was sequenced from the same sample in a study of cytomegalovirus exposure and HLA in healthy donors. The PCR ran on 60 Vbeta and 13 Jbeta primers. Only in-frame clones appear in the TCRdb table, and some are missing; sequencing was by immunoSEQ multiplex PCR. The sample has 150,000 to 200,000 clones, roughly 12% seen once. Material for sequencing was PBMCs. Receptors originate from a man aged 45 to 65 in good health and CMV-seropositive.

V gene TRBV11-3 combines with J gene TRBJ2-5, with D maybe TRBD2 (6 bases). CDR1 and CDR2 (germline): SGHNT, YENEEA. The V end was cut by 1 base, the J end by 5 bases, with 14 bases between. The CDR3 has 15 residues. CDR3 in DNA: TGTGCCAGCAGCTTAGTACGGGGGACTGGTGAGACCCAGTACTTC. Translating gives CASSLVRGTGETQYF. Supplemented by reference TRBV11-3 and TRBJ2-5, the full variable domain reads EAGVVQSPRYKIIEKKQPVAFWCNPISGHNTLYWYLQNLGQGPELLIRYENEEAVDDSQLPKDRFSAERLKGVDSTLKIQPAELGDSAVYLCASSLVRGTGETQYFGPGTRLLVL.

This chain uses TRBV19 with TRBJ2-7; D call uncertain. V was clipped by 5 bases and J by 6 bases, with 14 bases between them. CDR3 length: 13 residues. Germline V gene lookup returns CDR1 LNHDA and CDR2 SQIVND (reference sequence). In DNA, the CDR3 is TGTGCCAGTAGTCTTGGGCCAGGTAGCGAGCAGTACTTC. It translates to CASSLGPGSEQYF. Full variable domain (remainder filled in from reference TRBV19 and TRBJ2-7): DGGITQSPKYLFRKEGQNVTLSCEQNLNHDAMYWYRQDPGQGLRLIYYSQIVNDFQKGDIAEGYSVSREKKESFPLTVTSAQKNPTAFYLCASSLGPGSEQYFGPGTRLTVT.

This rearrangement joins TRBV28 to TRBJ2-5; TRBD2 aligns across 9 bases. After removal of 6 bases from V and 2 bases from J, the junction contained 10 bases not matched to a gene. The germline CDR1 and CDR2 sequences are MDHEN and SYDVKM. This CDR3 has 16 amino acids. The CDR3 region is CASSGGGLAGQETQYF. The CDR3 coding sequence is TGTGCCAGCAGCGGGGGGGGGCTAGCGGGGCAAGAGACCCAGTACTTC. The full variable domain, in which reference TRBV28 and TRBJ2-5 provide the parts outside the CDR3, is DVKVTQSSRYLVKRTGEKVFLECVQDMDHENMFWYRQDPGLGLRLIYFSYDVKMKEKGDIPEGYSVSREKKERFSLILESASTNQTSMYLCASSGGGLAGQETQYFGPGTRLLVL.

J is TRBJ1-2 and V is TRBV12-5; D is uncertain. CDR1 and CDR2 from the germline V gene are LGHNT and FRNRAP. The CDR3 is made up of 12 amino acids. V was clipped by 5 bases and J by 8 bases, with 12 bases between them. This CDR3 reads CASGTAGGGYTF. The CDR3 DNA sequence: TGTGCTAGTGGTACCGCGGGCGGAGGCTACACCTTC.

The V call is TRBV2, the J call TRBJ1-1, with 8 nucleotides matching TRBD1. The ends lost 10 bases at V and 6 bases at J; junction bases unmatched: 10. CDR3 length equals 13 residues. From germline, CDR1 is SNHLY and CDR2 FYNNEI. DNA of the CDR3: TGTGCCATGTCCGGCAGGGGGCGACCTGAAGCTTTCTTT. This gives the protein CAMSGRGRPEAFF.

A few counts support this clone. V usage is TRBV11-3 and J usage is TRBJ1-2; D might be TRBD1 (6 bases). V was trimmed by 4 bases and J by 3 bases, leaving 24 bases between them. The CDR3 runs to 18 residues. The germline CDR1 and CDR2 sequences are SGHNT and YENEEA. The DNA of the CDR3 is TGTGCCAGCAGCTCACAAAGGGGACATCCTAGGTGGGACTATGGCTACACCTTC. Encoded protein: CASSSQRGHPRWDYGYTF.

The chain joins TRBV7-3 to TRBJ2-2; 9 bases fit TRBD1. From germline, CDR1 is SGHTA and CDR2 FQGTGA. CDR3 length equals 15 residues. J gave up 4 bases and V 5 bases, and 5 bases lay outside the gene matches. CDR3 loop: CASSEQGAGTGELFF. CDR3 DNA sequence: TGTGCCAGCAGCGAACAGGGGGCGGGCACCGGGGAGCTGTTTTTT.

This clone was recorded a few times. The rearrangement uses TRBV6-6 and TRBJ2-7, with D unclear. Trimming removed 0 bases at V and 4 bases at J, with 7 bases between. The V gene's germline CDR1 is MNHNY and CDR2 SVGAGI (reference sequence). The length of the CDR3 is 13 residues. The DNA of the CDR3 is TGTGCCAGCAGTTACTCGACGGAGTACGAGCAGTACGTC. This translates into CASSYSTEYEQYV.

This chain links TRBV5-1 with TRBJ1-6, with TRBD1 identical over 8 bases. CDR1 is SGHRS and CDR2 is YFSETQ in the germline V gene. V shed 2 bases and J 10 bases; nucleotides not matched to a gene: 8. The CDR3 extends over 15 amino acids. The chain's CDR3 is CASSLGTGSYSPLHF. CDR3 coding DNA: TGCGCCAGCAGCTTAGGGACAGGTTCGTACTCACCCCTCCACTTT.

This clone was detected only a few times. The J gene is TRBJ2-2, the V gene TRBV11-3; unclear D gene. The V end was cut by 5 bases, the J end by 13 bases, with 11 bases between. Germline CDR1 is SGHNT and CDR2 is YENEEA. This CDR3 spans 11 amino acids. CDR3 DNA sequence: TGTGCCAGCAGCCCCCAGGTTGGGCTGTTTTTT. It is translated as CASSPQVGLFF.

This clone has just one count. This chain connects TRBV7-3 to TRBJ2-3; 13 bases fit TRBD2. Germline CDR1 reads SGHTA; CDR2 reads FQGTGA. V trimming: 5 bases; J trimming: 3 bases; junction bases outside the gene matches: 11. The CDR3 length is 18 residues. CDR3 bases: TGTGCCAGCAGCCCCCTGGGGCGACTAGCGGGGGGTACAGATACGCAGTATTTT. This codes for CASSPLGRLAGGTDTQYF. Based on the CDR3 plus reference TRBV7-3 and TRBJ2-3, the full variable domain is GAGVSQTPSNKVTEKGKYVELRCDPISGHTALYWYRQSLGQGPEFLIYFQGTGAADDSGLPNDRFFAVRPEGSVSTLKIQRTERGDSAVYLCASSPLGRLAGGTDTQYFGPGTRLTVL.

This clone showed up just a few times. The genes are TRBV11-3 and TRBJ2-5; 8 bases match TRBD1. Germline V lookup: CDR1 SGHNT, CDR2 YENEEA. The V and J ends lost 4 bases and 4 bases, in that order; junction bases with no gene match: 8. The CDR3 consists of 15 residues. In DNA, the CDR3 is TGTGCCAGCAGCTCGAGGACAGGGAGCAGAGAGACCCAGTACTTC. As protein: CASSSRTGSRETQYF.

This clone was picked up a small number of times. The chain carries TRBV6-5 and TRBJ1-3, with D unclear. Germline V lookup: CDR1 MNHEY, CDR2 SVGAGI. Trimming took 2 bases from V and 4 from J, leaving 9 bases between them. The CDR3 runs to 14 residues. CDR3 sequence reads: CASSYEGFGNTIYF. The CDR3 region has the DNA TGTGCCAGCAGTTACGAGGGTTTCGGAAACACCATATATTTT.

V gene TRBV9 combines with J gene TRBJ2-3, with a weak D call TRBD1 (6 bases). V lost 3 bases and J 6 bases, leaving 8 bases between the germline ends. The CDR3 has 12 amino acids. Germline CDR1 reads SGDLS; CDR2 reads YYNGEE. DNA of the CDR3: TGTGCCAGCAGCGCACAGGGTGATACGCAGTATTTT. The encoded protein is CASSAQGDTQYF.

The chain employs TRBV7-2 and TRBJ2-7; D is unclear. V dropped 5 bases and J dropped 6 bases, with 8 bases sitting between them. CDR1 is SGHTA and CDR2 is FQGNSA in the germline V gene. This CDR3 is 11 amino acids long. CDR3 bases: TGTGCCAGCAGCCAGTATTTCGAGCAGTACTTC. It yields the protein CASSQYFEQYF.

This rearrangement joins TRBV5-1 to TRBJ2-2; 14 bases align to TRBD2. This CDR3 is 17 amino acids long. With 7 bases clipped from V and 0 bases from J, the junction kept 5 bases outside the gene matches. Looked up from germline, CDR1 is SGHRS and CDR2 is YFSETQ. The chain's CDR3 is CASFGTSGGPNTGELFF. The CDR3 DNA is TGCGCCAGCTTCGGGACTAGCGGGGGCCCGAACACCGGGGAGCTGTTTTTT.

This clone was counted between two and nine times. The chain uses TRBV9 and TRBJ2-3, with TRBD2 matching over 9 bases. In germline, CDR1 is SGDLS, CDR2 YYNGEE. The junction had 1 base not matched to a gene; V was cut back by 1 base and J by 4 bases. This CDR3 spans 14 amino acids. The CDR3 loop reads CASSVLAGSDTQYF. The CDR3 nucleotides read TGTGCCAGCAGCGTACTAGCGGGGTCAGATACGCAGTATTTT.

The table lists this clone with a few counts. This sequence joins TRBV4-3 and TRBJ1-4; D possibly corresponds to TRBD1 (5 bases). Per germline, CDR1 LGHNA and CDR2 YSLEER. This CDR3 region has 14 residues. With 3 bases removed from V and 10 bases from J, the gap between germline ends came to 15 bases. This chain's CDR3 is CASSHTDSPRKLFF. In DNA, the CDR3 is TGCGCCAGCAGCCACACCGACAGCCCGAGAAAACTGTTTTTT.

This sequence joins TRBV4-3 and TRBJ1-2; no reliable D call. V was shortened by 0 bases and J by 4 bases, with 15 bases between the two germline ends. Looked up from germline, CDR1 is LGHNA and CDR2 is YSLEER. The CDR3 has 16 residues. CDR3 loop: CASSQDLPTGGYGYTF. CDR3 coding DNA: TGCGCCAGCAGCCAAGATTTACCGACTGGTGGCTATGGCTACACCTTC.

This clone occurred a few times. The CDR3, as DNA: TGTGCCAGCAGCTTGGGTATAGGGGCGAGCAATCAGCCCCAGCATTTT. Its translation is CASSLGIGASNQPQHF. V gene TRBV5-6 combines with J gene TRBJ1-5; tentatively, D is TRBD1 (5 bases). The V end lost 0 bases, the J end lost 1 base, and 11 bases lay between the germline ends. CDR3 length: 16 residues. Germline CDR1 reads SGHDT; CDR2 reads YYEEEE.

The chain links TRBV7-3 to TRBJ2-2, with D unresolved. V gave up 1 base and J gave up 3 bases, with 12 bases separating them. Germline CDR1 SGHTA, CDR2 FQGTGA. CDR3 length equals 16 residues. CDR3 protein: CASSLMAGSDTGELFF. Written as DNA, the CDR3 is TGTGCCAGCAGCTTAATGGCCGGCAGCGACACCGGGGAGCTGTTTTTT. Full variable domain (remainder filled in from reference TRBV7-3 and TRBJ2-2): GAGVSQTPSNKVTEKGKYVELRCDPISGHTALYWYRQSLGQGPEFLIYFQGTGAADDSGLPNDRFFAVRPEGSVSTLKIQRTERGDSAVYLCASSLMAGSDTGELFFGEGSRLTVL.

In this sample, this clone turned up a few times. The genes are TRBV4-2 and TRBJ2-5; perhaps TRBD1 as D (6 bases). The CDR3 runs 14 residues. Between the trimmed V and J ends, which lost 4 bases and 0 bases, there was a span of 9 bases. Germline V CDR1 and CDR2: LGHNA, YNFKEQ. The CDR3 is CASSPHRDQETQYF. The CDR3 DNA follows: TGTGCCAGCAGCCCCCACAGGGACCAAGAGACCCAGTACTTC.

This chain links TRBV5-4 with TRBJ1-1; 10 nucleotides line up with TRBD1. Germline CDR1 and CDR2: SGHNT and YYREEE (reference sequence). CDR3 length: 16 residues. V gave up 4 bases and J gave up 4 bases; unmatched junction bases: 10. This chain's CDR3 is CASSLGQGGRGTEAFF. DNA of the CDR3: TGTGCCAGCAGCCTAGGACAGGGGGGGCGTGGCACTGAAGCTTTCTTT.

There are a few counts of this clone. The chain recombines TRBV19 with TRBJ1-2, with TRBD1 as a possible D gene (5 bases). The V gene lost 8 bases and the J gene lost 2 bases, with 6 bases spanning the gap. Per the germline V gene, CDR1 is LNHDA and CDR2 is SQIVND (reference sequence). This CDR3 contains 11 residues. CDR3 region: CASRGNYGYTF. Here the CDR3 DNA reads TGTGCCAGTCGGGGGAACTATGGCTACACCTTC.

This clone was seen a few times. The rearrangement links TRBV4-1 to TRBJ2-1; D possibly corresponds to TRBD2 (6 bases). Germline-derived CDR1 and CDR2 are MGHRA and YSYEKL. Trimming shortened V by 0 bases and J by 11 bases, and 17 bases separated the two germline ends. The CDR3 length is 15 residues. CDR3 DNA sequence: TGCGCCAGCAGCCAAGATCCGTCTAGCGCCTCCAAGCAGTTCTTC. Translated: CASSQDPSSASKQFF.

The CDR3 region is CASSSGQSNSPLHF. The CDR3 DNA is TGTGCCAGCAGCTCGGGACAGAGTAATTCACCCCTCCACTTT. The V and J genes are TRBV5-4 and TRBJ1-6; 7 bases line up with TRBD1. The J segment lost 6 bases and the V segment lost 3 bases, leaving 3 bases of the junction unmatched. Per germline, CDR1 SGHNT and CDR2 YYREEE (reference sequence). The CDR3 spans 14 residues.

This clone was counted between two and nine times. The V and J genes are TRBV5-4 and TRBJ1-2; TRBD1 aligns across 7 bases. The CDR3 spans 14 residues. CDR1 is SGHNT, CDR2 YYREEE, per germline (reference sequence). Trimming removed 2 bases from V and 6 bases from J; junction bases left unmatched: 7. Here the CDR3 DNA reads TGTGCCAGCAGCTTAGACAGGGCGGTCGATGGCTACACCTTC. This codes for CASSLDRAVDGYTF.

The CDR3 DNA follows: TGCGCCAGCACCCCACGGGAGGGGAAAGGGGCCAACGTCCTGACTTTC. Amino acid sequence: CASTPREGKGANVLTF. The V and J genes are TRBV23-1 and TRBJ2-6, with 8 bases matching TRBD2. TRBV23-1 is assigned to the ORF class and has an uncertain function. V dropped 7 bases and J dropped 4; count of bases not matched to a gene: 9. This CDR3 has 16 amino acids.

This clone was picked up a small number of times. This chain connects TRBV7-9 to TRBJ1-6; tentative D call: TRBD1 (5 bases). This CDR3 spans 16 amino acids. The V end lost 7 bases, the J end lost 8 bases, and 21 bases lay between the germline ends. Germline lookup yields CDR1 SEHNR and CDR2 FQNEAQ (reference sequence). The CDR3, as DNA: TGTGCCAGCAAACCTAGCGGGGGGACGGGGGATTCACCCCTCCACTTT. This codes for CASKPSGGTGDSPLHF. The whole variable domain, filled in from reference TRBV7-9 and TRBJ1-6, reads DTGVSQNPRHKITKRGQNVTFRCDPISEHNRLYWYRQTLGQGPEFLTYFQNEAQLEKSRLLSDRFSAERPKGSFSTLEIQRTEQGDSAMYLCASKPSGGTGDSPLHFGNGTRLTVT.

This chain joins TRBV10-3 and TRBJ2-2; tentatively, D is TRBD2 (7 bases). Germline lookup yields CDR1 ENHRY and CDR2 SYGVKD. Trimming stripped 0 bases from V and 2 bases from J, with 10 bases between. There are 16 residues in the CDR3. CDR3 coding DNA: TGTGCCATCAGTGAGTCCCGGGGGGCCAACACCGGGGAGCTGTTTTTT. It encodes CAISESRGANTGELFF.

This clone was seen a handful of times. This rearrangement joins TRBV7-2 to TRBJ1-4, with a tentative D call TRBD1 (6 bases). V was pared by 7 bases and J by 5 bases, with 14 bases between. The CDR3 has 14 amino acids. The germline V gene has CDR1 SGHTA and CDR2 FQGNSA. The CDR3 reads CASTRRQGNEKLFF. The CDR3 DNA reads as TGTGCCAGCACCCGACGGCAGGGGAATGAAAAACTGTTTTTT. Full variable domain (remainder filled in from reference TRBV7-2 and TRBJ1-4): GAGVSQSPSNKVTEKGKDVELRCDPISGHTALYWYRQSLGQGLEFLIYFQGNSAPDKSGLPSDRFSAERTGGSVSTLTIQRTQQEDSAVYLCASTRRQGNEKLFFGSGTQLSVL.